The 7 T cell receptor beta chains listed next were all sequenced from one sample in a study of blood T cell repertoires in COVID-19. Clones were read by immunoSEQ multiplex PCR, and TCRdb kept only the in-frame ones, dropping some. The repertoire includes 150,000 to 200,000 clones, approximately 80% of them detected once, and 5.2% sits in the top ten. The sequencing input was PBMCs or T cells enriched from blood (not recorded which). These receptors originate from a man in his 70s who had been exposed to COVID-19.

The J gene is TRBJ1-6, the V gene TRBV11-1; 9 positions agree with TRBD1. Germline CDR1 SGHAT, CDR2 FQDESV (reference sequence). V was clipped by 4 bases and J by 7 bases; unmatched bases: 5. This CDR3 comprises 15 residues. CDR3 sequence (DNA): TGTGCCAGCAGCTACGGGGACAGGGCGAATTCACCCCTCCACTTT. It codes for CASSYGDRANSPLHF.

This clone was found once. V and J are TRBV4-1 and TRBJ2-7; TRBD1 matches 9 bases. Trimming took 1 base from V and 6 from J; bases not matched to a gene: 4. The length of the CDR3 is 14 residues. The V gene's germline CDR1 is MGHRA and CDR2 YSYEKL. The CDR3 DNA is TGCGCCAGCAGCCAAGTCACAGGGGGCAGCGAGCAGTACTTC. It codes for CASSQVTGGSEQYF.

This clone was counted many times. This sequence joins TRBV19 and TRBJ1-6, with a possible D match to TRBD1 (6 bases). The CDR3 is made up of 15 amino acids. Trimming removed 4 bases from V and 1 base from J, with 8 bases in between. The V gene's germline CDR1 is LNHDA and CDR2 SQIVND (reference sequence). For the CDR3, the DNA is TGTGCCAGTAGTACCGGACAGTCCTATAATTCACCCCTCCACTTT. Its protein is CASSTGQSYNSPLHF.

The rearrangement joins TRBV30 to TRBJ2-1; TRBD1 matches at 7 bases. The CDR3 is made up of 14 amino acids. J lost 10 bases, V lost 2 bases, and 11 bases had no gene match. CDR1 is GTSNPN and CDR2 is SVGIG in the germline V gene (reference sequence). CDR3 sequence: CAWSQSTGAKEQFF. As DNA, the CDR3 is TGTGCCTGGAGTCAGAGTACAGGGGCCAAAGAGCAGTTCTTC.

J is TRBJ2-1 and V is TRBV13; 8 bases agree with TRBD2. J was trimmed by 12 bases and V by 5 bases; bases with no gene match: 12. From germline, CDR1 is PRHDT and CDR2 FYEKMQ (reference sequence). This CDR3 has 14 amino acids. The CDR3 here is CASSRAAGTRRQFF. The CDR3, as DNA: TGTGCCAGCAGCCGTGCCGCGGGGACTAGGAGGCAGTTCTTC.

The chain recombines TRBV5-1 with TRBJ2-6, with D uncertain. Trimming took 1 base from V and 11 from J, leaving 7 bases between them. The germline gives CDR1 SGHRS, CDR2 YFSETQ. CDR3 length: 12 amino acids. CDR3 residues: CASSLSRDVLTF. The CDR3 nucleotides are TGCGCCAGCAGCTTGAGTCGGGACGTCCTGACTTTC.

The rearrangement links TRBV5-1 to TRBJ2-2; 7 nucleotides agree with TRBD1. The V gene's germline CDR1 is SGHRS and CDR2 YFSETQ. J was trimmed by 5 bases and V by 2 bases; bases with no gene match: 3. CDR3 length: 14 residues. The CDR3 nucleotides read TGCGCCAGCAGCTTTGACAGGGAGACCGGGGAGCTGTTTTTT. As protein: CASSFDRETGELFF.